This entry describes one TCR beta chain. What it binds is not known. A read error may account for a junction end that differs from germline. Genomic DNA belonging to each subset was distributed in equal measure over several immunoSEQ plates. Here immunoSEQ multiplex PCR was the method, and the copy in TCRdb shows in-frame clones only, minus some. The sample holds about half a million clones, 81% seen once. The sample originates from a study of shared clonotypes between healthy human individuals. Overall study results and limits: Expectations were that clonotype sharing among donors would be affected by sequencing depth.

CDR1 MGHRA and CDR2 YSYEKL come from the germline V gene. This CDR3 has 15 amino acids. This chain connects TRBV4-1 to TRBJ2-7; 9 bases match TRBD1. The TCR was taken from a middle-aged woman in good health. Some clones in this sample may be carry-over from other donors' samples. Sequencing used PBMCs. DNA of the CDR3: TGCGCCAGCAGCCCGGGGACAGGGTCAACCTACGGGCAGTACTTC. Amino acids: CASSPGTGSTYGQYF.